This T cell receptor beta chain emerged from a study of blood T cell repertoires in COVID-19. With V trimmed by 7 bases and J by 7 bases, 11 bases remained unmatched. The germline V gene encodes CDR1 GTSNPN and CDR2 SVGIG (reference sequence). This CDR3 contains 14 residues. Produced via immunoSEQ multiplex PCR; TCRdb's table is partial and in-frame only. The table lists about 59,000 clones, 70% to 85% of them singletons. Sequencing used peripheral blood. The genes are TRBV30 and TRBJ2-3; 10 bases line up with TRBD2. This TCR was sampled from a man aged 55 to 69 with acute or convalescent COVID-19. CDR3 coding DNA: TGTGCCTCCCGTCTCAGCGGGAGGGCCCATACGCAGTATTTT. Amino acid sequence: CASRLSGRAHTQYF.